This T cell receptor (beta chain) was documented in a study of blood T cells in healthy people across ages. Looking at the study overall: Template-switching capture recovered about one barcoded beta molecule per two T cells. Overall study results and limits: Observed TCR beta diversity showed a strong correlation with the percentage of naive T cells as measured by flow cytometry. Significant beta diversity loss was already apparent by age around 36, declining roughly linearly.

Using a J-beta primer mix together with a sample-barcoded 5' primer, a second PCR was run for roughly 7 to 11 cycles. Using its own MiXCR run on the 5' RACE reads, TCRdb lists one record per CDR3 protein. The table shows some 1.5 million distinct CDR3 sequences, with under 55% occurring only once. This clonotype occurred a few times. The antigen is undetermined. Per the germline V gene, CDR1 is KGHDR and CDR2 is SFDVKD. The V end was cut by 4 bases, the J end by 12 bases, with 15 bases between. The CDR3 has 13 amino acids. Sequencing input: blood. This sequence originates from a woman aged 18-35 years in good health. The chain recombines TRBV24-1 with TRBJ1-5; D not certain. This CDR3 is CATSDPNGRSQHF. The CDR3 DNA is TGTGCCACCAGTGACCCGAATGGGAGGAGCCAGCATTTT.